The 9 T cell receptor beta chains below come from one sample, sequenced in a study of shared clonotypes between healthy human individuals. The protocol was immunoSEQ multiplex PCR, while the TCRdb copy is restricted to in-frame clones and leaves out a portion. Of 490,000 or so clones detected, around 80% appear once; the ten largest clones hold 10% to 15%. Sequencing input: PBMCs. These receptors came from a woman between 40 and 55 years old in good health. Some clones in this sample may be carry-over from other donors' samples.

This clone was seen a handful of times. The chain is built from TRBV14 and TRBJ2-3; the match to TRBD2 covers 9 bases. The V and J ends lost 4 bases and 5 bases, in that order; junction bases with no gene match: 7. CDR3 length: 15 amino acids. Germline V gene data show CDR1 as SGHDN and CDR2 as FVKESK. CDR3 sequence reads: CASSRLAGEGDTQYF. DNA of the CDR3: TGTGCCAGCAGCCGGTTAGCGGGAGAAGGAGATACGCAGTATTTT.

This clone was detected only once. The rearrangement links TRBV18 to TRBJ1-1, with a possible D match to TRBD1 (5 bases). V was cut by 2 bases and J by 3 bases, with 16 bases left in between. CDR1 is KGHSH, CDR2 LQKENI, per germline. The CDR3 is 16 residues long. The CDR3 DNA follows: TGTGCCAGCTCACCAAGACAGCTCGGAATGGACACTGAAGCTTTCTTT. Encoded protein: CASSPRQLGMDTEAFF.

This clone was found many times. The J gene is TRBJ2-7, the V gene TRBV27, with 12 positions matching TRBD2. Germline trimming cut 6 bases from V and 6 bases from J; bases unmatched to any gene: 9. Germline V CDR1 and CDR2: MNHEY, SMNVEV (reference sequence). The CDR3 is made up of 15 amino acids. Here the CDR3 reads CASRPGLAGTSEQYF. Written as DNA, the CDR3 is TGTGCCAGCAGGCCCGGACTAGCGGGAACTTCCGAGCAGTACTTC.

V and J are TRBV10-2 and TRBJ1-1; D is ambiguous. Per germline, CDR1 WSHSY and CDR2 SAAADI. This CDR3 region has 13 residues. V was trimmed by 7 bases and J by 4 bases, leaving 13 bases between them. CDR3 protein: CASIPPFGTEAFF. CDR3 in DNA: TGCGCCAGCATCCCTCCTTTTGGCACTGAAGCTTTCTTT.

The gene calls are TRBV11-2 and TRBJ2-3; no firm D call. CDR3 size: 12 residues. Germline CDR1 reads SGHAT; CDR2 reads FQNNGV. The germline V and J ends were trimmed by 5 bases and 7 bases, with 10 bases remaining between them. This chain's CDR3 is CASSPQTYTQYF. The DNA for the CDR3 is TGTGCCAGCAGCCCCCAGACATATACGCAGTATTTT.

This clone was counted once. The V gene is TRBV7-3, the J gene TRBJ2-3, with no clear D. CDR3 length: 14 amino acids. Per germline, CDR1 SGHTA and CDR2 FQGTGA. Trimming removed 5 bases from V and 0 bases from J, with 9 bases in between. Written as DNA, the CDR3 is TGTGCCAGCAGCCCGGCGAGTAGCACAGATACGCAGTATTTT. Amino acids: CASSPASSTDTQYF.

The DNA of the CDR3 is TGTGCCAGCAGCCCACAGGGGTCGGACACTGAAGCTTTCTTT. Protein sequence: CASSPQGSDTEAFF. V gene TRBV5-6 combines with J gene TRBJ1-1; 7 nucleotides match TRBD1. Trimming removed 4 bases from V and 3 bases from J; junction bases left unmatched: 6. This CDR3 region has 14 residues. Germline assignment: CDR1 SGHDT and CDR2 YYEEEE.

V is TRBV9 and J is TRBJ2-1; D perhaps matches TRBD2 (5 bases). V was trimmed by 0 bases and J by 3 bases, leaving 10 bases between them. Germline loops: CDR1 SGDLS, CDR2 YYNGEE. The CDR3 sequence is 15 residues long. This CDR3 reads CASSVGGSVYNEQFF. In DNA, the CDR3 is TGTGCCAGCAGCGTAGGGGGTAGCGTCTACAATGAGCAGTTCTTC.

V usage is TRBV19 and J usage is TRBJ1-2, with D unresolved. The CDR3 length is 15 residues. V was cut by 6 bases and J by 4 bases, with 18 bases left in between. CDR1 LNHDA and CDR2 SQIVND come from the germline V gene (reference sequence). The CDR3 sequence: CASSPPEGAVYGYTF. CDR3 sequence (DNA): TGTGCCAGTAGCCCTCCCGAAGGTGCGGTCTATGGCTACACCTTC. The full variable domain, completed using reference TRBV19 and TRBJ1-2, is DGGITQSPKYLFRKEGQNVTLSCEQNLNHDAMYWYRQDPGQGLRLIYYSQIVNDFQKGDIAEGYSVSREKKESFPLTVTSAQKNPTAFYLCASSPPEGAVYGYTFGSGTRLTVV.